This T cell receptor beta chain originates from a study of blood T cell repertoires in COVID-19. Study in general: PBMCs, B-cell-depleted T cells, or T cells were the source of the cDNA or gDNA that made up the material.

In germline, CDR1 is SGHDT, CDR2 YYEEEE. After removal of 2 bases from V and 4 bases from J, the junction contained 2 bases not matched to a gene. The CDR3 extends over 14 amino acids. Measured with immunoSEQ multiplex PCR; TCRdb has only the in-frame clones, and not every one. In the table there are nearly 200,000 clones, around 89% of which are singletons. This study enrolled people aged roughly 18 to 89 from approximately 25 US geographic areas. Assignments of participants to cohorts depended upon their own reported clinical history. This chain joins TRBV5-6 and TRBJ1-4, with 7 positions matching TRBD1. Sequenced input: PBMCs or T cells enriched from blood (not recorded which). The receptor was isolated from a woman between 18 and 29 years old who had recovered from COVID-19. CDR3 region: CASSFDRDNEKLFF. The CDR3 DNA follows: TGTGCCAGCAGCTTTGACAGGGATAATGAAAAACTGTTTTTT. Based on the CDR3 plus reference TRBV5-6 and TRBJ1-4, the full variable domain is DAGVTQSPTHLIKTRGQQVTLRCSPKSGHDTVSWYQQALGQGPQFIFQYYEEEERQRGNFPDRFSGHQFPNYSSELNVNALLLGDSALYLCASSFDRDNEKLFFGSGTQLSVL.